The T cell receptor (beta chain) described here comes from a study of blood T cells in healthy people across ages (dated by TCRdb to 2015 to 2017). For context, the study as a whole: In model experiments, template switching captured about one uniquely barcoded TCR beta cDNA molecule for every two T cells. The study analyzed two additional independent replicas of 1 million unique cDNA reads from the same blood draw for two donors, one aged 18 to 30 and one aged 80 or older. The donors were divided into four age groups: young (average approximately 16 years), middle-aged (approximately 42), aged (about 60) and long-lived (about 90). Age-related changes in TCR beta repertoire diversity were measured in the study by deep sequencing normalized with unique cDNA molecular identifiers.

Overall results and qualifications from the work: Estimates of total diversity from one million sequenced T cells were regarded as lower bounds and underestimates. The percentage of naive T cells measured by flow cytometry correlated strongly with observed TCR beta diversity. Because the CMV infection status of the donors was unknown, age-related changes in expanded clonotypes may potentially have been confounded. Compared with the aged group, more naive CD4+ T cells, fewer expanded clones and increased TCR diversity were shown by the long-lived group, suggesting age selection. As age increased, observed TCR beta diversity per million T cells dropped in a roughly linear way, and a significant reduction was already evident by age about 40. Bulk unsorted PBMC profiling prevented conclusive comparison of naive and antigen-experienced compartments.

This clonotype occurred a few times. Its binding antigen is unknown. Per-nucleotide qualities are absent, and no much larger clonotype sits a single base away. Preparation of the library involved 5' RACE. The reads were generated on an Illumina HiSeq 2500. A second roughly 6 to 11 cycle PCR used a sample-barcoded 5' primer and a J-beta primer mix. Each TCR beta cDNA molecule received a unique molecular identifier from a template-switch 5' adaptor carrying 12 random nucleotides. Each sample yielded at least 2.5 million CDR3-containing paired-end reads. First-strand cDNA synthesis was performed from all RNA using the Mint cDNA synthesis kit, with priming by a TRBC-specific oligonucleotide. All cDNA was treated with uracil-DNA glycosylase and then went through a first 18-cycle PCR with the universal primers M1SS and BC2_uni_R. Concerning the study's data processing: Normalization of each sample was performed by random selection of 1 million high-quality reads, each carrying a distinct molecular identifier. Reads sharing molecular identifiers were discarded rather than binned into consensus sequences. MiTCR, with a Q25 quality threshold and the strictest error-elimination algorithm, was used for CDR3 identification, clonotype clustering and error correction. Lower-bound total TCR beta diversity was estimated with a nonparametric unseen species model using Euler transformation. TCRdb passed the public sequencing reads through fastp at Q25 and MiXCR, retaining productive beta sequences. All rows with the same CDR3 protein become a single entry with the most common DNA and genes. These V and J calls derive from TCRdb rather than the authors' analysis. This sample gives 500,000 to 550,000 distinct CDR3 sequences in total; nearly 25% of them show up just once. In total, the top ten clones hold 8.7% of the sample.

The donors were 40 or so Caucasian individuals from Russia, aged 6 to 90 years, who were systemically healthy. Around 10 milliliters of peripheral blood were collected from each donor into EDTA-treated Vacutainer tubes. PBMCs were isolated by Ficoll-Paque density-gradient centrifugation, with at least 6 million obtained per sample. Total RNA, at least 6 micrograms per sample, was extracted from PBMCs with Trizol reagent. The percentages of naive CD45RAhigh/CD27high T cells were determined by flow cytometry on a PBMC aliquot from every donor. These data were also reused for a study on T cells of mothers and their children. The second paper states: The donors were nine systemically healthy Caucasian individuals, made up of three mothers and their six children. cDNA synthesis consumed the entire amount of extracted RNA, loaded at approximately 1.6 ug RNA in each 15 ul reaction. In the second PCR, the M1S primer added sample barcodes and 2-4 random nucleotides. Over 8.5 million TCR beta CDR3 reads came from each mother, compared with approximately 3.1 million reads from each child. TCR recombination output is similarly shaped by thymic selection in related and unrelated pairs, with a minor effect exerted by inherited differences. Normalized repertoire overlap in related mother-child pairs was always slightly higher than in unrelated mother-child pairs, but the difference was never significant. With a sensitivity of approximately 100 clones per million clonotypes, no persistent microchimeric T cell clones were detected. In the study, deep NGS was used to compare the TCR beta repertoires of mothers and children, and features distinguishing related mother-child pairs from unrelated individuals were sought. On average, the children were about 12 +/- 4 years old, while the mothers were about 40 +/- 4 years old. After adapter ligation was performed with NEBNext reagents, the libraries were sequenced on an Illumina HiSeq 2000 with 100+100 nt paired-end reads. To prevent cross-contamination, the mother and child libraries were prepared a month apart and were sequenced in separate runs. Each donor had between about 450,000 and 2,200,000 distinct TCR beta clonotypes identified. Naive TCR beta clonotypes were estimated from low-frequency clonotypes matched to each donor's FACS-determined naive share, without sorting.

This receptor was taken from a boy aged 10-17 years in good health. Material for sequencing was blood.

The CDR3 is CASSLGRPSYEQYF. The base sequence is TGTGCCAGCAGTTTGGGACGGCCTAGCTACGAGCAGTACTTC. The sequence links TRBV28 to TRBJ2-5; the D call could be TRBD1 or TRBD2, with each sharing 5 bases. With the DNA end fitting TRBJ2-7 better, the J assignment may be wrong. CDR1 MDHEN and CDR2 SYDVKM are derived from the germline V gene. The CDR3 has 14 amino acids, counting the end cysteine and phenylalanine. Only CDR3 DNA remains: 42 bases, in frame from the first base.